Listed here are 17 T cell receptor beta chains from one sample, sequenced in a study of response to subunit inactivated influenza vaccine. TCRdb processed the RT-PCR reads anew with MiXCR; each CDR3 protein has one entry. There are 500,000 to 700,000 distinct CDR3 sequences in the sample; under 25% occur only once, and 2.5% to 3.5% lies in the top ten. The same data also went into a second study, on T cells expressing NK-cell markers. That report adds: Synthesis of TCR beta cDNA relied on 5'RACE template switching carrying UMIs.

The starting material was CD4+ T cells sorted from PBMCs, obtained about 12 days after vaccination. Every receptor here comes from a man aged 50 to 60 who received an inactivated influenza vaccine.

DNA for the CDR3: TGTGCCAGCAGCTGGATAAACAGGGGCACCTCTGGAAACACCATATATTTT. As protein: CASSWINRGTSGNTIYF. This sequence joins TRBV13 and TRBJ1-3; TRBD1 aligns across 7 bases. V gave up 4 bases and J gave up 0 bases; unmatched junction bases: 9. This CDR3 is 17 amino acids long. Germline CDR1 is PRHDT and CDR2 is FYEKMQ (reference sequence).

This rearrangement joins TRBV4-2 to TRBJ2-3; 7 bases are shared with TRBD1. Germline assignment: CDR1 LGHNA and CDR2 YNFKEQ. V shed 4 bases and J 0 bases; nucleotides not matched to a gene: 13. This CDR3 spans 18 amino acids. CDR3 sequence: CASSRGQPERTSTDTQYF. In DNA form, the CDR3 reads TGTGCCAGCAGCCGGGGACAGCCGGAACGAACTAGCACAGATACGCAGTATTTT.

This clonotype has at least ten counts. V and J are TRBV4-2 and TRBJ2-5, with D possibly matching TRBD2 (6 bases). This CDR3 region has 15 residues. Between the trimmed V and J ends, which lost 3 bases and 2 bases, there was a span of 13 bases. Per the germline V gene, CDR1 is LGHNA and CDR2 is YNFKEQ. The CDR3 nucleotides read TGTGCCAGCAGCCAGAGTCCCGGGACTCAAGAGACCCAGTACTTC. Encoded protein: CASSQSPGTQETQYF.

This chain joins TRBV7-3 and TRBJ2-6, with D possibly matching TRBD1 (6 bases). The CDR3 is 17 residues long. Germline CDR1 is SGHTA and CDR2 is FQGTGA. Trimming removed 6 bases at V and 0 bases at J, with 15 bases between. The CDR3 bases are TGTGCCAGCAGTCAAATGCAGGGGAACTCTGGGGCCAACGTCCTGACTTTC. It codes for CASSQMQGNSGANVLTF. The full variable domain, rest sourced from reference TRBV7-3 and TRBJ2-6, is GAGVSQTPSNKVTEKGKYVELRCDPISGHTALYWYRQSLGQGPEFLIYFQGTGAADDSGLPNDRFFAVRPEGSVSTLKIQRTERGDSAVYLCASSQMQGNSGANVLTFGAGSRLTVL.

The J gene is TRBJ2-5, the V gene TRBV20-1; perhaps TRBD1 as D (6 bases). The V and J ends lost 3 bases and 3 bases respectively, with 11 bases between them. Looked up from germline, CDR1 is DFQATT and CDR2 is SNEGSKA (reference sequence). The CDR3 has 13 residues. In DNA form, the CDR3 reads TGCAGTGCTAGTTGGTCAGGGGAAGAGACCCAGTACTTC. Translation: CSASWSGEETQYF.

The chain has TRBV20-1 and TRBJ2-1, with D possibly being TRBD2 (7 bases). Trimming removed 3 bases at V and 9 bases at J, with 15 bases between. Germline CDR1 and CDR2: DFQATT and SNEGSKA (reference sequence). CDR3 length: 13 amino acids. The CDR3, as DNA: TGCAGTGCTAGGAAACCGGGGGGCGGTGAGCAGTTCTTC. It encodes CSARKPGGGEQFF.

This clonotype was found a few times. The rearrangement uses TRBV2 and TRBJ2-2, with D uncertain. Trimming cost V 9 bases and J 6 bases, with 32 bases left between them. The CDR3 has 19 amino acids. CDR1 and CDR2 from the germline V gene are SNHLY and FYNNEI. CDR3 loop: CASTSNRRPHSRNAGELFF. CDR3 nucleotides: TGTGCCAGTACCTCCAATCGTCGGCCGCATAGTCGAAATGCCGGGGAGCTGTTTTTT.

The rearrangement links TRBV20-1 to TRBJ2-7, with 7 positions matching TRBD1. After removal of 5 bases from V and 0 bases from J, the junction contained 13 bases not matched to a gene. In germline, CDR1 is DFQATT, CDR2 SNEGSKA (reference sequence). CDR3 size: 16 residues. The CDR3 sequence: CSAYPVQDRSSYEQYF. DNA of the CDR3: TGCAGTGCTTACCCTGTTCAGGACAGGAGCTCCTACGAGCAGTACTTC.

This clonotype was counted between two and nine times. The CDR3, as DNA: TGTGCCAGCAGTTCCCTTCCCCGAATCGGGGCCCAGCATTTT. It codes for CASSSLPRIGAQHF. This rearrangement joins TRBV12-3 or TRBV12-4 to TRBJ1-5; D remains ambiguous. Trimming took off 4 bases at V and 11 bases at J, with 18 bases between the two ends. This CDR3 contains 14 residues.

This clonotype was observed at least ten times. The chain uses TRBV20-1 and TRBJ2-7; the D is unclear. In germline, CDR1 is DFQATT, CDR2 SNEGSKA (reference sequence). With 3 bases removed from V and 0 bases from J, the gap between germline ends came to 6 bases. The CDR3 is 12 residues long. For the CDR3, the DNA is TGCAGTGCTAGTTCCGACTCCTACGAGCAGTACTTC. This encodes CSASSDSYEQYF.

CDR3: CASSLGGSTTETQYF. For the CDR3, the DNA is TGTGCCAGCAGCTTAGGAGGGAGCACCACGGAGACCCAGTACTTC. This chain links TRBV7-2 with TRBJ2-5, with D possibly matching TRBD2 (5 bases). The germline V gene has CDR1 SGHTA and CDR2 FQGNSA. This CDR3 contains 15 residues. V lost 1 base and J lost 5, with 14 bases in between.

This rearrangement joins TRBV6-2 or TRBV6-3 to TRBJ1-4; TRBD1 matches at 7 bases. Germline V gene data show CDR1 as MNHEY and CDR2 as SVGEGT. The CDR3 spans 15 residues. J was trimmed by 7 bases and V by 2 bases; bases with no gene match: 7. The CDR3 nucleotides read TGTGCCAGCAGTTACGAGGACAGGTGGCTTGAAAAACTGTTTTTT. This codes for CASSYEDRWLEKLFF.

In its sample, this clonotype was seen a few times. The chain links TRBV12-3 or TRBV12-4 to TRBJ1-6; 8 bases map to TRBD1. This CDR3 region has 14 residues. The J segment lost 8 bases and the V segment lost 6 bases, leaving 6 bases of the junction unmatched. The CDR3 sequence: CASRAGGIYSPLHF. The CDR3 coding sequence is TGTGCCAGCAGGGCAGGGGGCATCTATTCACCCCTCCACTTT.

This clonotype has only a few counts. The rearrangement joins TRBV4-3 to TRBJ2-5; D unclear. CDR1 is LGHNA, CDR2 YSLEER, per germline. The CDR3 sequence is 14 residues long. Trimming removed 2 bases at V and 5 bases at J, with 12 bases between. CDR3 protein: CASSQLLEWETQYF. In nucleotides, the CDR3 is TGCGCCAGCAGCCAACTCCTCGAATGGGAGACCCAGTACTTC.

The V call is TRBV10-2, the J call TRBJ1-6; a possible D gene is TRBD1 (5 bases). Germline V gives CDR1 WSHSY, CDR2 SAAADI. Deletions cut 6 bases from V and 7 bases from J, with 16 bases between. The CDR3 sequence is 15 residues long. CDR3 protein: CASSPFRDGNSPLHF. The CDR3 nucleotides read TGCGCCAGCAGCCCCTTCCGGGACGGGAATTCACCCCTCCACTTT.

This chain links TRBV11-2 with TRBJ2-7; TRBD2 matches at 7 bases. Germline V gene sequence: CDR1 SGHAT, CDR2 FQNNGV. CDR3 length: 16 amino acids. V gave up 4 bases and J gave up 2 bases; unmatched junction bases: 11. This CDR3 reads CASSSLGGLPAYEQYF. In DNA, the CDR3 is TGTGCCAGCAGCTCTCTCGGGGGGTTGCCCGCCTACGAGCAGTACTTC.

V usage is TRBV9 and J usage is TRBJ2-6, with D perhaps TRBD1 or TRBD2 (5 bases each). There are 18 residues in the CDR3. The ends were cut back, 3 bases at V and 0 bases at J, with 16 bases in the middle. CDR1 SGDLS and CDR2 YYNGEE come from the germline V gene. In DNA form, the CDR3 reads TGTGCCAGCAGCGGAAAAGGGACGCCAACCTCTGGGGCCAACGTCCTGACTTTC. This encodes CASSGKGTPTSGANVLTF.